Following are 3 T cell receptor beta chains from one sample sequenced in a study of OX40 agonist ivuxolimab in advanced cancers. TCRdb keeps only in-frame clones here, not all; method: immunoSEQ multiplex PCR. The data show tens of thousands of clones, roughly 86% seen once. This specimen was CD4+ or CD8+ T cells sorted from blood, taken in a trial of the OX40 agonist ivuxolimab. The receptors were sampled from an adult with an advanced solid tumor such as melanoma, head and neck, liver or kidney cancer.

V is TRBV11-3 and J is TRBJ2-7; D remains ambiguous. CDR3 length: 14 amino acids. V was trimmed by 1 base and J by 2 bases, leaving 9 bases between them. Germline values: CDR1 SGHNT, CDR2 YENEEA. The CDR3 loop reads CASSLAGQAYEQYF. The CDR3, as DNA: TGTGCCAGCAGCTTAGCCGGGCAGGCCTACGAGCAGTACTTC.

Worth noting for this clone: Other DNA sequences within the sample encode an identical CDR3. This chain uses TRBV5-6 with TRBJ2-5, with 7 bases matching TRBD1. Germline V gene sequence: CDR1 SGHDT, CDR2 YYEEEE. The CDR3 is 13 amino acids. The trim removed 1 base at V and 4 bases at J, leaving 1 base unmatched. CDR3 protein: CASSLRTGETQYF. The DNA of the CDR3 is TGTGCCAGCAGCTTGCGGACAGGAGAGACCCAGTACTTC. Full variable domain (remainder filled in from reference TRBV5-6 and TRBJ2-5): DAGVTQSPTHLIKTRGQQVTLRCSPKSGHDTVSWYQQALGQGPQFIFQYYEEEERQRGNFPDRFSGHQFPNYSSELNVNALLLGDSALYLCASSLRTGETQYFGPGTRLLVL.

The chain recombines TRBV4-1 with TRBJ1-5, with D hard to call. Germline-derived CDR1 and CDR2 are MGHRA and YSYEKL. Trimming left V 4 bases short and J 0 bases short, with 7 bases between. CDR3 size: 14 residues. The CDR3 region has the DNA TGCGCCAGCAGCCGAGGGAATAGCAATCAGCCCCAGCATTTT. It specifies CASSRGNSNQPQHF.